This paragraph covers one T cell receptor beta chain sequence. It has no known antigen specificity. No base qualities exist here, and no much larger clone lies one base off it. Amplification of TCR beta CDR3 regions was carried out from RNA transcripts. For the first round of RT-PCR on the TCR CDR3, the HTBI primer set was used together with the Qiagen OneStep RT-PCR kit. Libraries were constructed in a second round of multiplex PCR, after which size selection and purification were carried out. Sequencing of the libraries was done on an Illumina HiSeq2000 using paired-end 100 bp reads. The study's own analysis went as follows. SOAPnuke was used to process the raw data, with reads discarded if the reads contained adapters or uncalled bases, had a mean Phred below 15, or lacked an exact constant-primer or identifier match. COPE v1.2.5 was used to merge high-quality paired reads, and clonotypes were defined as unique nucleotide sequences. Clonotypes were aligned to IMGT TRBV, TRBD and TRBJ reference segments using MiTCR v1.1. The analysis included only V-J combinations with a frequency above 0.0001, which together covered more than 99% of the repertoires. The TCS score was defined as the ratio of F50 (clonal expansion) to E x V (chaos), calculated using BLOSUM62-based TCRdist between CDR3 peptides within each V-J. Welch's t-statistics and random forest reduced just over 500 V-J features to roughly 13, which were used in a naive Bayes classifier (R e1071). Using fastp at Q25 and MiXCR, TCRdb reprocessed the public reads and kept productive beta chains. Rows are combined by CDR3 protein, so each entry shows the most common genes and DNA. What appears here as the V and J calls and clone size reflects TCRdb's work, not the paper's. Recorded for this sample are 730,000 or so distinct CDR3 sequences; around 20% of them occurred a single time. The leading ten clones occupy over 15% of the sample.

The source of the sample is a study of T cells in Graves' hyperthyroidism and ophthalmopathy (dated by TCRdb to the late 2010s). Regarding the complete study: Peripheral blood was sampled at the time of initial diagnosis, prior to any treatment. Prospective prediction of ophthalmopathy was tested in an independent validation cohort of approximately 19 hyperthyroidism patients and 15 to 17 patients who later progressed to ophthalmopathy. A discovery cohort of approximately 100 patients, 43 with Graves' ophthalmopathy and over 55 with stable Graves' hyperthyroidism, was used to find distinguishing TCR V-J signatures. After sampling, hyperthyroidism patients received methimazole starting at 30 mg daily, and ophthalmopathy patients received high-dose intravenous methylprednisolone. Thyroid tissue and blood T-cell repertoires from six Graves' hyperthyroidism patients were also compared in the study. For training and testing, the approximately 92 patients in the discovery cohort were randomly divided in a 7:3 ratio. According to the paper, TCR Vbeta CDR3 sequencing was carried out on roughly 130 peripheral blood samples, which came from under 50 ophthalmopathy, roughly 75 hyperthyroidism and approximately 17 progressor patients.

Deletion took 0 bases off V and 2 bases off J, with a span of 11 bases between the germline ends. From cysteine to phenylalanine, the CDR3 is 16 amino acids long. Just CDR3 DNA is preserved here, 48 bases in frame from base 1. The germline V gene yields WSHSY for CDR1 and SAAADI for CDR2. Study-level results and caveats: Ophthalmopathy was separated from stable hyperthyroidism by a 13 V-J signature model, with about 86% sensitivity and about 81% specificity obtained in cross-validation and 80%/75% obtained in testing. Most expanded thyroid clonotypes (frequency above 0.001) were also detected in blood, a finding suggesting that blood repertoires may reflect thyroid immune responses. Sample size was not statistically predetermined, and investigators were not blinded to group allocation. During validation, the model predicted progression to ophthalmopathy a median of roughly 7.1 months ahead of onset, with more than 60% sensitivity and less than 85% specificity.

Hyperthyroidism patients were aged 18 to 65 years and newly diagnosed, with disease duration of less than 2 months. Exclusion was applied to patients with uncontrolled infections, other autoimmune diseases, pregnancy or lactation. Diagnoses were established on the basis of clinical symptoms, serum thyroxine and TRAb, thyroid ultrasound, and orbital computed tomography. For progressor patients, blood was drawn at the first diagnosis of hyperthyroidism, before any ophthalmopathy symptoms had appeared. PBMCs were separated from roughly 10 ml of fresh peripheral blood using Ficoll-Paque density gradient centrifugation. Progressor patients were first diagnosed with Graves' hyperthyroidism and then developed ophthalmopathy during follow-up. Total RNA was extracted using Trizol reagent, and RNA quality was assessed on an Agilent 2100 Bioanalyzer.

Sequencing used blood. The origin of this receptor is a woman aged 45-59 years with Graves' hyperthyroidism that later progressed to Graves' ophthalmopathy. The chain joins TRBV10-2 to TRBJ1-5; the D gene cannot be named for sure. The CDR3 in this case is CASSESQRGRNQPQHF. The bases read TGCGCCAGCAGTGAGTCGCAGAGAGGACGCAATCAGCCCCAGCATTTT.